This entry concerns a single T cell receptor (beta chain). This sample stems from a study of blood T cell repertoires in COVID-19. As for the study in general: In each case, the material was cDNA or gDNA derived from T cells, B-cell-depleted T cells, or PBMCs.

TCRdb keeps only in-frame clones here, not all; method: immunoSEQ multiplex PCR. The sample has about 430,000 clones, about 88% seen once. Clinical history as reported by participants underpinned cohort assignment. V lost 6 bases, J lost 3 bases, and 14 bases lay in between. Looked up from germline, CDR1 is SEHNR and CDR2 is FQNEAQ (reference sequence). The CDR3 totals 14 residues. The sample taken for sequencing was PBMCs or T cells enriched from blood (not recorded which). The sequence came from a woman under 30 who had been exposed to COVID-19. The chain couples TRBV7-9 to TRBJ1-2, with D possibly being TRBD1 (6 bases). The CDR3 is CASSPLQGDYGYTF. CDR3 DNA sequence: TGTGCCAGCAGTCCGTTACAGGGCGACTATGGCTACACCTTC. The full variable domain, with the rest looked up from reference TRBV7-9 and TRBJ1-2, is DTGVSQNPRHKITKRGQNVTFRCDPISEHNRLYWYRQTLGQGPEFLTYFQNEAQLEKSRLLSDRFSAERPKGSFSTLEIQRTEQGDSAMYLCASSPLQGDYGYTFGSGTRLTVV.